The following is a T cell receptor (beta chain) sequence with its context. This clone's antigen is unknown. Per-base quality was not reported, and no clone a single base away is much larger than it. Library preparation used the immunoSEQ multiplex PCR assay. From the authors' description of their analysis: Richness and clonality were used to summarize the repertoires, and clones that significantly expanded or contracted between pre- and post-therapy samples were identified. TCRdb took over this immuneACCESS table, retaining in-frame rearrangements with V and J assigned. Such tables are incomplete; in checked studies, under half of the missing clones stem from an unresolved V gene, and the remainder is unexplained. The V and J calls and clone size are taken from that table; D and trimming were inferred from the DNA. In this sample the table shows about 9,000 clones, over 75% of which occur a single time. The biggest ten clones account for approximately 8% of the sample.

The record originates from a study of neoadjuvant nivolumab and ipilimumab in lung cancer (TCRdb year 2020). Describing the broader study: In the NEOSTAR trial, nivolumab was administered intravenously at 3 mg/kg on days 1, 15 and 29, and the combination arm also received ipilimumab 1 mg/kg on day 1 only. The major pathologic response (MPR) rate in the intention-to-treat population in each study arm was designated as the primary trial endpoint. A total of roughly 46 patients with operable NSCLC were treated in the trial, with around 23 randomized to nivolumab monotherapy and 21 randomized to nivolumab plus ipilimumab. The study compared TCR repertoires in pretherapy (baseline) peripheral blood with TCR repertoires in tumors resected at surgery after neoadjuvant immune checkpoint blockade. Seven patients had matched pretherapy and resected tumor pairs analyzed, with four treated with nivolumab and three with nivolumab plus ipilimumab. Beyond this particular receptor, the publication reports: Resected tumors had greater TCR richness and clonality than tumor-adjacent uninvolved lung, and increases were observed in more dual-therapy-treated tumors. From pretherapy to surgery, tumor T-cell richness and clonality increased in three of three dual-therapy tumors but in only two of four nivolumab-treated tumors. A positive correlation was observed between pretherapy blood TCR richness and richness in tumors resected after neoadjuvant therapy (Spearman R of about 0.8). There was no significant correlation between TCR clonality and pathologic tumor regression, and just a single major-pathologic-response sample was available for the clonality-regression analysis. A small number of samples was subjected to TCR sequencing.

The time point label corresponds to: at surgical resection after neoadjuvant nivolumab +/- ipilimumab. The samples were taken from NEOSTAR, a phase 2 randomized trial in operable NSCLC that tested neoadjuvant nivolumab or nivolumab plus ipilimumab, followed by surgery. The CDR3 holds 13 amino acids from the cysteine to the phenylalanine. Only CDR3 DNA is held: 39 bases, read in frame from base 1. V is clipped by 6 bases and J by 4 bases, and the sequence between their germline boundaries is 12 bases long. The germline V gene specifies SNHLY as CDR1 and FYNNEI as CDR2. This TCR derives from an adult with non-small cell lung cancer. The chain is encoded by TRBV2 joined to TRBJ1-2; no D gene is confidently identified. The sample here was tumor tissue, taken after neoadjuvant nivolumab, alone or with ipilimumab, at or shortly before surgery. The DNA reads TGTGCCAGCAGAAGTTTAGATGCCTATGGCTACACCTTC. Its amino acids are CASRSLDAYGYTF.